This T cell receptor (beta chain) derives from a study of blood T cell repertoires in COVID-19. This CDR3 comprises 17 residues. Per germline, CDR1 MNHEY and CDR2 SMNVEV (reference sequence). V was clipped by 1 base and J by 4 bases; unmatched bases: 11. Residents of over 20 US areas, aged about 18 to 95 years, made up the participants. Donors were grouped by their self-reported clinical history. Sequencing was performed with immunoSEQ multiplex PCR; in TCRdb, only in-frame clones are kept and a portion is missing. Of some 260,000 clones listed, 84% are singletons. The source of this sequence is a man aged 25-40 years with acute COVID-19. V usage is TRBV27 and J usage is TRBJ2-3; TRBD1 agrees at 7 bases. Sequencing was done on a sample of PBMCs or T cells enriched from blood (not recorded which). CDR3 amino acids: CASSLFRTGGVPDTQYF. CDR3 DNA sequence: TGTGCCAGCAGTTTATTTCGGACAGGAGGTGTTCCAGATACGCAGTATTTT.